The 17 T cell receptor beta chains reported below all come from one sample, sequenced in a study of OX40 agonist ivuxolimab in advanced cancers. Sequencing used immunoSEQ multiplex PCR; TCRdb keeps in-frame clones, though not all of them. The sample contains 85,000 to 120,000 clones, 90% of which appear only once. The source was CD4+ or CD8+ T cells sorted from blood, collected in a trial of the OX40 agonist ivuxolimab. These receptors all stem from an adult with an advanced solid tumor such as melanoma, head and neck, liver or kidney cancer.

The chain has TRBV6-5 and TRBJ2-1; D assignment may be TRBD1 or TRBD2 (5 bases each). With 5 bases removed from V and 8 bases from J, the gap between germline ends came to 16 bases. This CDR3 comprises 14 residues. Germline V gives CDR1 MNHEY, CDR2 SVGAGI. CDR3: CASSIRDPRYEQFF. The CDR3 coding sequence is TGTGCCAGCAGTATACGGGACCCGCGGTATGAGCAGTTCTTC.

The chain employs TRBV2 and TRBJ1-1; no clear D gene. Germline V gives CDR1 SNHLY, CDR2 FYNNEI. This CDR3 has 14 residues. V was trimmed by 1 base and J by 0 bases, leaving 6 bases between them. The CDR3 loop is CASSEGSMNTEAFF. In nucleotides, the CDR3 is TGTGCCAGCAGTGAAGGGAGCATGAACACTGAAGCTTTCTTT.

The chain uses TRBV4-3 and TRBJ2-1; 10 bases fit TRBD2. Per germline, CDR1 LGHNA and CDR2 YSLEER. CDR3 length: 14 amino acids. The junction had 7 bases not matched to a gene; V was cut back by 6 bases and J by 8 bases. This chain's CDR3 is CASSREAGGHEQFF. CDR3 sequence (DNA): TGCGCCAGCAGTCGTGAAGCGGGGGGGCATGAGCAGTTCTTC.

The rearrangement links TRBV11-2 to TRBJ1-2, with TRBD1 matching 9 bases. This CDR3 spans 16 amino acids. Germline CDR1 reads SGHAT; CDR2 reads FQNNGV. Trimming cost V 2 bases and J 4 bases; bases outside gene matches: 8. Written as DNA, the CDR3 is TGTGCCAGCAGCTTATCATCCGGGACAGGGACCTATGGCTACACCTTC. This gives the protein CASSLSSGTGTYGYTF. Full variable domain (missing parts from reference TRBV11-2 and TRBJ1-2): EAGVAQSPRYKIIEKRQSVAFWCNPISGHATLYWYQQILGQGPKLLIQFQNNGVVDDSQLPKDRFSAERLKGVDSTLKIQPAKLEDSAVYLCASSLSSGTGTYGYTFGSGTRLTVV.

This clone was seen only a few times. The chain links TRBV10-1 to TRBJ2-7; tentatively, D is TRBD1 (6 bases). Trimming took 0 bases from V and 7 from J, leaving 13 bases between them. The CDR3 runs 14 residues. CDR1 and CDR2 (germline): WNHNN, SYGVQD (reference sequence). For the CDR3, the DNA is TGCGCCAGCAGTGAGTCGCAGGGGAGCGGTGAGCAGTACTTC. Its translation is CASSESQGSGEQYF.

This clone was detected only a few times. The J gene is TRBJ1-5, the V gene TRBV19; 8 bases line up with TRBD1. This CDR3 region has 15 residues. V lost 5 bases to trimming and J lost 2 bases; unmatched junction nucleotides: 5. In germline, CDR1 is LNHDA, CDR2 SQIVND (reference sequence). The CDR3 sequence is CASSFGTGGNQPQHF. The DNA for the CDR3 is TGTGCCAGTAGTTTCGGGACAGGCGGCAATCAGCCCCAGCATTTT. Full variable domain (outside the CDR3, taken from reference TRBV19 and TRBJ1-5): DGGITQSPKYLFRKEGQNVTLSCEQNLNHDAMYWYRQDPGQGLRLIYYSQIVNDFQKGDIAEGYSVSREKKESFPLTVTSAQKNPTAFYLCASSFGTGGNQPQHFGDGTRLSIL.

The CDR3 spells CASSRGRGLAGTETQYF. CDR3 DNA: TGTGCCAGCAGCCGGGGTAGGGGACTAGCGGGGACAGAGACCCAGTACTTC. The chain has TRBV11-3 and TRBJ2-5; 13 bases fit TRBD2. The CDR3 length is 17 residues. Germline CDR1 and CDR2: SGHNT and YENEEA. With 5 bases clipped from V and 4 bases from J, the junction kept 10 bases outside the gene matches.

The V and J genes are TRBV6-5 and TRBJ1-6; D is ambiguous. Trimming took 0 bases from V and 7 from J, leaving 13 bases between them. CDR1 and CDR2 from the germline V gene are MNHEY and SVGAGI. The CDR3 loop spans 16 amino acids. CDR3: CASSYSIQPANSPLHF. For the CDR3, the DNA is TGTGCCAGCAGTTACTCGATTCAGCCCGCCAATTCACCCCTCCACTTT.

This sequence joins TRBV19 and TRBJ2-5; 8 bases are a match to TRBD1. The CDR3 extends over 15 amino acids. After removal of 5 bases from V and 5 bases from J, the junction contained 10 bases not matched to a gene. The germline CDR1 and CDR2 sequences are LNHDA and SQIVND (reference sequence). CDR3 coding DNA: TGTGCCAGTAGTCCCCGACAGGGGCAGTATGAGACCCAGTACTTC. Its translation is CASSPRQGQYETQYF.

This chain joins TRBV19 and TRBJ1-5; no clear D. This CDR3 contains 13 residues. Per germline, CDR1 LNHDA and CDR2 SQIVND (reference sequence). V lost 3 bases and J 6 bases, leaving 9 bases between the germline ends. The DNA of the CDR3 is TGTGCCAGTAGTATCGGGGTCAGTCAGCCCCAGCATTTT. Translated, it gives CASSIGVSQPQHF.

This chain joins TRBV19 and TRBJ1-5; D is perhaps TRBD1 (5 bases). Germline V CDR1 and CDR2: LNHDA, SQIVND (reference sequence). The CDR3 consists of 12 residues. The V and J ends lost 4 bases and 12 bases respectively, with 13 bases between them. As DNA, the CDR3 is TGTGCCAGTAGTACCCCCGGGGCGAGCCAGCATTTT. Amino acids: CASSTPGASQHF.

V usage is TRBV4-1 and J usage is TRBJ2-5, with D perhaps matching TRBD1 (6 bases). The DNA end lines up better with TRBJ2-7; the J call may be wrong. The germline V gene encodes CDR1 MGHRA and CDR2 YSYEKL. This CDR3 has 18 residues. The CDR3 sequence is CASSQDLIRGLSSYEQYF. The CDR3 DNA reads as TGCGCCAGCAGCCAAGACCTTATCAGGGGCCTGAGCTCCTACGAGCAGTACTTC.

The chain combines TRBV5-1 with TRBJ2-3; the match to TRBD1 covers 7 bases. V was clipped by 4 bases and J by 5 bases; unmatched bases: 10. CDR1 SGHRS and CDR2 YFSETQ come from the germline V gene. The CDR3 spans 15 residues. In DNA, the CDR3 is TGCGCCAGCAGCCCAGGGACAGCTCAGTTAGATACGCAGTATTTT. This sequence encodes CASSPGTAQLDTQYF.

The V call is TRBV4-3, the J call TRBJ2-7; 8 nucleotides agree with TRBD2. The V segment lost 1 base and the J segment 1 base; nucleotides outside the gene matches: 9. The CDR3 spans 17 residues. Germline CDR1 is LGHNA and CDR2 is YSLEER. For the CDR3, the DNA is TGCGCCAGCAGCCAAGTCCTTACAGCGGGGGCTTCCTACGAGCAGTACTTC. Protein product: CASSQVLTAGASYEQYF.

This chain links TRBV28 with TRBJ1-5; 7 nucleotides align to TRBD1. J lost 0 bases, V lost 11 bases, and 4 bases had no gene match. CDR1 is MDHEN, CDR2 SYDVKM, per germline. The CDR3 has 13 residues. CDR3 DNA: TGTGCCGACAGGGCGGGTAGCAATCAGCCCCAGCATTTT. Its protein is CADRAGSNQPQHF.

This chain links TRBV19 with TRBJ1-2; D is uncertain. With 4 bases removed from V and 2 bases from J, the gap between germline ends came to 5 bases. Looked up from germline, CDR1 is LNHDA and CDR2 is SQIVND (reference sequence). This CDR3 region has 12 residues. For the CDR3, the DNA is TGTGCCAGTAGTAAGGAGAACTATGGCTACACCTTC. Its protein product is CASSKENYGYTF.

V is TRBV19 and J is TRBJ1-5; no clear D gene. Trimming pared 2 bases from V and 3 bases from J, leaving 5 bases between. CDR1 is LNHDA and CDR2 is SQIVND in the germline V gene (reference sequence). The CDR3 totals 13 residues. As DNA, the CDR3 is TGTGCCAGTAGTATAACTCACAATCAGCCCCAGCATTTT. This sequence encodes CASSITHNQPQHF.